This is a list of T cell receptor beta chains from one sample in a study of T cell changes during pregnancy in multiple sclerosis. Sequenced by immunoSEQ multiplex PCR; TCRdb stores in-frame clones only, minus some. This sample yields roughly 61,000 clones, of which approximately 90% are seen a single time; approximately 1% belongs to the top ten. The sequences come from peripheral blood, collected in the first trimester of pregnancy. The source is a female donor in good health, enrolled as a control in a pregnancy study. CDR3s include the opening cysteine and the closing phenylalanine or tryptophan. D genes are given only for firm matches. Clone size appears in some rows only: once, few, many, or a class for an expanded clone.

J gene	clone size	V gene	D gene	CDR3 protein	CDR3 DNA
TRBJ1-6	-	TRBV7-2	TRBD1	CASSLGGTGRSPLHF	TGTGCCAGCAGCTTGGGGGGGACAGGGAGATCACCCCTCCACTTT
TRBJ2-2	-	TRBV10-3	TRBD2	CAISVERLAATGELFF	TGTGCCATCAGTGTAGAAAGACTAGCGGCCACCGGGGAGCTGTTTTTT
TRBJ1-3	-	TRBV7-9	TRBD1	CASSLGQGALSSGNTIYF	TGTGCCAGCAGCTTAGGACAGGGGGCCCTGAGCTCTGGAAACACCATATATTTT
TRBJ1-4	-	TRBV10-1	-	CASSGNSRNGFKSLFF	TGCGCCAGCAGTGGCAACAGTAGGAACGGCTTCAAGTCCCTGTTTTTT
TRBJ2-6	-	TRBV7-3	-	CASSSGLISGANVLTF	TGTGCCAGCAGCTCGGGACTGATCTCTGGGGCCAACGTCCTGACTTTC
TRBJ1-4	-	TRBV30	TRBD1	CAWSVVTGGPEKLFF	TGTGCCTGGAGTGTAGTGACAGGGGGCCCCGAAAAACTGTTTTTT
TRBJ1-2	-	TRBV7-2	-	CASSLGAGDNYGYTF	TGTGCCAGCAGCTTAGGTGCAGGGGATAACTATGGCTACACCTTC
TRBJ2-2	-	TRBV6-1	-	CASREGPNTGELFF	TGTGCCAGCAGGGAGGGTCCGAACACCGGGGAGCTGTTTTTT
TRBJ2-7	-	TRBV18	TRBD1	CASSPGTGGGYEQYF	TGTGCCAGCTCACCAGGGACAGGGGGCGGGTACGAGCAGTACTTC
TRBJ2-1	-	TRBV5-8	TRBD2	CASSLGPAGAHNEQFF	TGTGCCAGCAGCTTGGGGCCAGCGGGGGCTCACAATGAGCAGTTCTTC
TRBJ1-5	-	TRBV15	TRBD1	CATSGGGQGNQPQHF	TGTGCCACCAGCGGGGGGGGACAGGGCAATCAGCCCCAGCATTTT
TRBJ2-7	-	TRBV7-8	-	CASSLERTEGEQYF	TGTGCCAGCAGCCTCGAACGGACAGAGGGGGAGCAGTACTTC
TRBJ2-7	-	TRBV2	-	CASRREFSSYEQYF	TGTGCCAGCAGGAGGGAGTTTAGCTCCTACGAGCAGTACTTC
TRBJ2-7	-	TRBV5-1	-	CASSLWRAGDEQYF	TGCGCCAGCAGCTTGTGGCGGGCCGGGGACGAGCAGTACTTC
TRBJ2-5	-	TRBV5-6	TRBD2	CASSLVGGQETQYF	TGTGCCAGCAGCTTGGTCGGGGGGCAAGAGACCCAGTACTTC
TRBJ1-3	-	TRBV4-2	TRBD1	CASSQDGTANSGNTIYF	TGTGCCAGCAGCCAAGATGGGACAGCGAACTCTGGAAACACCATATATTTT
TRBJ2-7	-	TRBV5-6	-	CASSTVSYEQYF	TGTGCCAGCAGCACGGTCTCCTACGAGCAGTACTTC
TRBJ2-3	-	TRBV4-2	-	CASSPGLPDTQYF	TGTGCCAGCAGCCCGGGACTCCCAGATACGCAGTATTTT
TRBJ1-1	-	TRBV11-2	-	CASSKRENTEAFF	TGTGCCAGCAGCAAGCGGGAGAACACTGAAGCTTTCTTT
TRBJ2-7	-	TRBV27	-	CASSGGDSLSYEQYF	TGTGCCAGCAGTGGCGGGGACTCCCTTTCCTACGAGCAGTACTTC
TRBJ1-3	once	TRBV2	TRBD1	CASSQEGTGGNTIYF	TGTGCCAGCAGCCAAGAAGGGACAGGGGGAAACACCATATATTTT
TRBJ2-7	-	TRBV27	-	CASSLGYSFSGEQYF	TGTGCCAGCAGTTTAGGGTACAGTTTTTCAGGCGAGCAGTACTTC
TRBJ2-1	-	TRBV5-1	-	CASSLALGASEQFF	TGCGCCAGCAGCTTGGCTTTGGGGGCTAGTGAGCAGTTCTTC
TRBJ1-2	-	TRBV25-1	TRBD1	CASSEADRGYGYTF	TGTGCCAGCAGTGAGGCGGACAGGGGCTATGGCTACACCTTC
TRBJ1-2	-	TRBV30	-	CAWSVRSYGGYGYTF	TGTGCCTGGAGTGTACGGTCCTACGGGGGCTATGGCTACACCTTC
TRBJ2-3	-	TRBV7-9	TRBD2	CASSFPGLATDTQYF	TGTGCCAGCAGCTTCCCGGGACTAGCGACAGATACGCAGTATTTT
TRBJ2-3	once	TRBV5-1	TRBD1	CASSGQGVADTQYF	TGCGCCAGCTCAGGGCAGGGGGTCGCAGATACGCAGTATTTT
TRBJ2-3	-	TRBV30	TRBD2	CAWSGLAGPGDTQYF	TGTGCCTGGAGCGGACTAGCGGGGCCAGGAGATACGCAGTATTTT
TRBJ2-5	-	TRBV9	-	CASSASTQGIGETQYF	TGTGCCAGCAGCGCTTCGACCCAGGGGATCGGAGAGACCCAGTACTTC
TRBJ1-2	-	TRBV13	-	CASSFFDRHYGYTF	TGTGCCAGCAGCTTCTTTGACAGGCACTATGGCTACACCTTC
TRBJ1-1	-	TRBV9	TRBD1	CASSSRRGQGYTEAFF	TGTGCCAGCAGCTCCCGCAGGGGACAGGGTTACACTGAAGCTTTCTTT
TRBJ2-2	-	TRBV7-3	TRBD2	CASSSPRGGGGELFF	TGTGCCAGCAGCTCTCCGCGGGGGGGTGGCGGGGAGCTGTTTTTT
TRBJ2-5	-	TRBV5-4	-	CASSPRVQETQYF	TGTGCCAGCAGTCCTAGAGTACAAGAGACCCAGTACTTC
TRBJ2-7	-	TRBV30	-	CAWMRALSYEQYF	TGTGCCTGGATGCGAGCCCTCTCCTACGAGCAGTACTTC
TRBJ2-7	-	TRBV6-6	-	CASSPTGYEQYF	TGTGCCAGCAGTCCTACGGGCTACGAGCAGTACTTC
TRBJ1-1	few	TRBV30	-	CAWSDSERVTEAFF	TGTGCCTGGAGTGATTCTGAGCGGGTCACTGAAGCTTTCTTT
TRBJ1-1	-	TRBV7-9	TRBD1	CASSPQGGLAFF	TGTGCCAGCAGTCCGCAGGGGGGCCTGGCTTTCTTT
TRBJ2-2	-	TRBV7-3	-	CASSRQTPNTGELFF	TGTGCCAGCAGCCGACAGACCCCGAACACCGGGGAGCTGTTTTTT
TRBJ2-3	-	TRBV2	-	CASSEMGLRPGDTQYF	TGTGCCAGCAGTGAAATGGGGCTACGACCAGGAGATACGCAGTATTTT
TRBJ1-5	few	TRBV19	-	CAGKRGGDNQPQHF	TGTGCCGGAAAACGTGGGGGGGACAATCAGCCCCAGCATTTT
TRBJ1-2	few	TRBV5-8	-	CASSVGFNEYTF	TGTGCCAGCAGCGTGGGCTTCAATGAGTACACCTTC
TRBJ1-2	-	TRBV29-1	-	CSVAQGSDGYTF	TGCAGCGTTGCCCAGGGATCGGATGGCTACACCTTC
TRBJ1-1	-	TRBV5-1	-	CASSSLGALNTEAFF	TGCGCCAGCAGCTCCTTGGGGGCACTCAACACTGAAGCTTTCTTT
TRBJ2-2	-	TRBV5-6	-	CASSLASGVGELFF	TGTGCCAGCAGCTTGGCCTCAGGGGTCGGGGAGCTGTTTTTT
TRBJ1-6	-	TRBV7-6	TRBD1	CASSSGTDQDNSPLHF	TGTGCCAGCAGCTCTGGGACAGATCAAGATAATTCACCCCTCCACTTT
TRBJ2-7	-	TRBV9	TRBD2	CASSVGTGLAGFYEQYF	TGTGCCAGCAGCGTAGGGACTGGACTAGCTGGGTTCTACGAGCAGTACTTC
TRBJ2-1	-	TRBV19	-	CASRGGFSYNEQFF	TGTGCCAGCAGGGGCGGATTCTCCTACAATGAGCAGTTCTTC
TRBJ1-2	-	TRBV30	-	CAWSPGRDPNYGYTF	TGTGCCTGGAGCCCTGGGAGGGATCCTAACTATGGCTACACCTTC
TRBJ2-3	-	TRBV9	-	CASNTGLFSTDTQYF	TGTGCCAGCAACACTGGACTGTTTAGCACAGATACGCAGTATTTT
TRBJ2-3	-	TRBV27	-	CASNILGVTGTDTQYF	TGTGCCAGCAACATCCTAGGGGTAACCGGCACAGATACGCAGTATTTT
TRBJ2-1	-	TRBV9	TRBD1	CASSVVQGNYNEQFF	TGTGCCAGCAGCGTAGTACAGGGGAACTACAATGAGCAGTTCTTC
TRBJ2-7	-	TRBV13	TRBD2	CASSPRTSGEPYEQYF	TGTGCCAGCAGCCCTCGGACTAGCGGGGAACCCTACGAGCAGTACTTC
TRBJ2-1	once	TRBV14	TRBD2	CASSRWGGYNEQFF	TGTGCCAGCAGCCGGTGGGGGGGCTACAATGAGCAGTTCTTC
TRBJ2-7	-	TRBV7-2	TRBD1	CASSPRGQGIHEQYF	TGTGCCAGCAGCCCCAGGGGACAGGGTATACACGAGCAGTACTTC
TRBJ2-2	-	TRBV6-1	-	CASSEMRDTGELFF	TGTGCCAGCAGTGAAATGCGAGACACCGGGGAGCTGTTTTTT